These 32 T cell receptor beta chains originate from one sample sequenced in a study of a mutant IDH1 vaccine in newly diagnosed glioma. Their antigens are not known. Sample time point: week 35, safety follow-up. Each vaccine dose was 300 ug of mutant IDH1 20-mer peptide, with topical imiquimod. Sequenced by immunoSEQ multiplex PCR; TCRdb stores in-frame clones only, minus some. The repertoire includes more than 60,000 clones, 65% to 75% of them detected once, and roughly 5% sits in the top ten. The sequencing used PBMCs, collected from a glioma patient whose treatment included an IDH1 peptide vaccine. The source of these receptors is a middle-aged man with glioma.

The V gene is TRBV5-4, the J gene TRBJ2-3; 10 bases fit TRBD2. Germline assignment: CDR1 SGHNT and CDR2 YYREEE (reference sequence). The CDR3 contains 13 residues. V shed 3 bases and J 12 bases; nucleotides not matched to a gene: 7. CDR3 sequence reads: CASSYDSGRTQYF. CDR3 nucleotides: TGTGCCAGCAGCTACGATAGCGGGAGGACTCAGTATTTT.

The CDR3 reads CASSWTGVRGAEAFF. The CDR3 DNA sequence: TGTGCCAGCAGCTGGACGGGAGTACGAGGAGCTGAAGCTTTCTTT. The chain combines TRBV7-2 with TRBJ1-1; no clear D. V lost 4 bases and J lost 6, with 18 bases in between. The CDR3 spans 15 residues. CDR1 is SGHTA and CDR2 is FQGNSA in the germline V gene.

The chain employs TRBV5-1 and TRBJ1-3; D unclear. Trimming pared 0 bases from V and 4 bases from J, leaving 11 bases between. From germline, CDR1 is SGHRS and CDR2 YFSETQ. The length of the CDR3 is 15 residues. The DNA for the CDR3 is TGCGCCAGCAGCTTGGGGGGAAAATCGGGAAACACCATATATTTT. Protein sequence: CASSLGGKSGNTIYF.

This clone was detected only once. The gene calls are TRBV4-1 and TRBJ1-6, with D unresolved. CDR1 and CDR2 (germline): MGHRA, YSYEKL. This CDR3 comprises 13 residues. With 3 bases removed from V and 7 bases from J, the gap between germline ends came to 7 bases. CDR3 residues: CASSQGYNSPLHF. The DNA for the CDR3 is TGCGCCAGCAGCCAGGGGTACAATTCACCCCTCCACTTT.

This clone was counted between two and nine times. The CDR3 loop reads CASSQLREGQNTEAFF. In DNA, the CDR3 is TGTGCCAGCAGCCAACTTCGTGAGGGACAGAACACTGAAGCTTTCTTT. This sequence joins TRBV14 and TRBJ1-1; D may be TRBD1 (6 bases). With 2 bases removed from V and 1 base from J, the gap between germline ends came to 14 bases. Germline lookup yields CDR1 SGHDN and CDR2 FVKESK. The CDR3 extends over 16 amino acids.

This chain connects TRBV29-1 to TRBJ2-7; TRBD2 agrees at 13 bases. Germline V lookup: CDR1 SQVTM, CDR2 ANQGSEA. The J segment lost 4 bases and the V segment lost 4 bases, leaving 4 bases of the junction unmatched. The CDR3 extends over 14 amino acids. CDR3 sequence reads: CSVGGTSGAYEQYF. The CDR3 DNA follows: TGCAGCGTTGGTGGGACTAGCGGGGCTTACGAGCAGTACTTC.

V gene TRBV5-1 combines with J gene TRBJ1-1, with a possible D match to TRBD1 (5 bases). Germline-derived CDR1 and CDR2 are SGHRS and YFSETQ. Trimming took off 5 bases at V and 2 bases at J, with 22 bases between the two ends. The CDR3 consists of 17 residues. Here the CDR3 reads CASRGEPEKGFNTEAFF. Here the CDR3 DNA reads TGCGCCAGCAGGGGGGAACCAGAGAAGGGCTTCAACACTGAAGCTTTCTTT.

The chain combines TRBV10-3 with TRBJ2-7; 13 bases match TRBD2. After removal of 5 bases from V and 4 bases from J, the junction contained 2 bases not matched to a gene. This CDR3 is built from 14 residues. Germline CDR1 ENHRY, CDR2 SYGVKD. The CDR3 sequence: CAISRTSGGYEQYF. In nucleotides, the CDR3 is TGTGCCATCAGTCGGACTAGCGGGGGATACGAGCAGTACTTC.

CDR3 sequence (DNA): TGTGCCACCAGCTCGCCGACTAGCGGGGATGAGCAGTTCTTC. It codes for CATSSPTSGDEQFF. The rearrangement links TRBV15 to TRBJ2-1; 11 nucleotides agree with TRBD2. The CDR3 is 14 residues long. V gave up 5 bases and J gave up 8 bases; unmatched junction bases: 5. Germline V gene lookup returns CDR1 LNHNV and CDR2 YYDKDF (reference sequence).

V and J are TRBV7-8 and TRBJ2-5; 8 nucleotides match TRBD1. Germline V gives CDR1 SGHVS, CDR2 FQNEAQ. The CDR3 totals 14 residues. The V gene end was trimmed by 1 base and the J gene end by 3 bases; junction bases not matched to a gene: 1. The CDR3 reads CASSLGTGKETQYF. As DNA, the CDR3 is TGTGCCAGCAGCTTAGGGACAGGGAAAGAGACCCAGTACTTC.

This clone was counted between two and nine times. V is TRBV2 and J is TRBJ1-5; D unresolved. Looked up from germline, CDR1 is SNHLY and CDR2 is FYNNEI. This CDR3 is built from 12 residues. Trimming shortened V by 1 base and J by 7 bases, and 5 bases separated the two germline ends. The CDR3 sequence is CASSEGIQPQHF. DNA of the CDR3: TGTGCCAGCAGTGAAGGGATCCAGCCCCAGCATTTT. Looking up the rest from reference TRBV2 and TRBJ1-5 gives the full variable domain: EPEVTQTPSHQVTQMGQEVILRCVPISNHLYFYWYRQILGQKVEFLVSFYNNEISEKSEIFDDQFSVERPDGSNFTLKIRSTKLEDSAMYFCASSEGIQPQHFGDGTRLSIL.

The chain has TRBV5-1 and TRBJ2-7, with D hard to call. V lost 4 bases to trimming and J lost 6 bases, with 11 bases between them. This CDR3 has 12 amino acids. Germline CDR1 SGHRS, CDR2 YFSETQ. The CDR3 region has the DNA TGCGCCAGCAGCCCCCCCTCCAGCGAGCAGTACTTC. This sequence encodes CASSPPSSEQYF.

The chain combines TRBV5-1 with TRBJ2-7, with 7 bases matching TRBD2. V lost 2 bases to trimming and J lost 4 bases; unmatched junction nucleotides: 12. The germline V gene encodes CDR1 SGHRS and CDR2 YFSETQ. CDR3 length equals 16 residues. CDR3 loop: CASSFETRLADYEQYF. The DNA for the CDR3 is TGCGCCAGCAGCTTTGAGACGCGCCTAGCGGATTACGAGCAGTACTTC.

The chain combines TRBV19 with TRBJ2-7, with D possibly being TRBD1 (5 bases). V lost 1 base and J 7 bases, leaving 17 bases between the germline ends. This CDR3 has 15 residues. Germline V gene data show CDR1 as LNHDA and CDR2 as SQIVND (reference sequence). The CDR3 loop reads CASSIVGADPSEQYF. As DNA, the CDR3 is TGTGCCAGTAGTATAGTTGGGGCAGACCCTTCAGAGCAGTACTTC.

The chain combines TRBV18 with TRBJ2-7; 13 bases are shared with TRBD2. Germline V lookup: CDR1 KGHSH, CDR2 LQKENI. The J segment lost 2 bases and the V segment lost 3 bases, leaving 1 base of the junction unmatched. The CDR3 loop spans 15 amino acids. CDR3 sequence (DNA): TGTGCCAGCTCACCGGGGACTAGCGGGGCCTACGAGCAGTACTTC. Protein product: CASSPGTSGAYEQYF.

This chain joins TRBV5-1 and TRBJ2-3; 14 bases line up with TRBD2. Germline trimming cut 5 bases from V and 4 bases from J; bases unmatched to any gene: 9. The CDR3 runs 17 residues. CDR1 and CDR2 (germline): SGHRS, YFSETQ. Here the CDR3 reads CASSWTSGGSRADTQYF. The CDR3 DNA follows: TGCGCCAGCAGTTGGACTAGCGGGGGGTCCCGGGCAGATACGCAGTATTTT.

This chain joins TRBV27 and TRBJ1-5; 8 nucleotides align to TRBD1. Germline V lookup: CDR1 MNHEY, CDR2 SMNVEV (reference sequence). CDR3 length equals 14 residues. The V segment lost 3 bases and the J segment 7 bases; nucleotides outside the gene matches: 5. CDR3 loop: CASSFGTGGQPQHF. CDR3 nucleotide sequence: TGTGCCAGCAGTTTCGGGACAGGCGGACAGCCCCAGCATTTT.

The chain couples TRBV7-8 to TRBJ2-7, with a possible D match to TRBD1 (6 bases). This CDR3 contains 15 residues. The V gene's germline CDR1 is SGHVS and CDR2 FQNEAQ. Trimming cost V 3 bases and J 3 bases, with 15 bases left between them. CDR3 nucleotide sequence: TGTGCCAGCAGCTTCCTTGGGGGCGGACTCTACGAGCAGTACTTC. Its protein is CASSFLGGGLYEQYF.

The CDR3 sequence is CASSPDRGPYEQYF. CDR3 DNA: TGTGCCAGCAGCCCGGACAGGGGTCCCTACGAGCAGTACTTC. The chain has TRBV5-5 and TRBJ2-7, with 9 bases matching TRBD1. The V and J ends lost 4 bases and 2 bases, in that order; junction bases with no gene match: 4. Germline V gene lookup returns CDR1 SGHKS and CDR2 YYEKEE (reference sequence). This CDR3 contains 14 residues.

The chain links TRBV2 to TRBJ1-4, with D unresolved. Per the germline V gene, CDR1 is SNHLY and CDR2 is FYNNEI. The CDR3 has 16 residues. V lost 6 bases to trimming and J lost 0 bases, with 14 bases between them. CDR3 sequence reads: CASSRSGLATNEKLFF. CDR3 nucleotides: TGTGCCAGCAGCCGGAGCGGTCTTGCAACTAATGAAAAACTGTTTTTT.

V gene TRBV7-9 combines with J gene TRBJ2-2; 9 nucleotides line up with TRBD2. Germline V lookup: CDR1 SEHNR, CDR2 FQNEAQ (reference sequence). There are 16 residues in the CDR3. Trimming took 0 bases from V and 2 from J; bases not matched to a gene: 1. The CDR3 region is CASSLAAGGNTGELFF. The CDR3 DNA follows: TGTGCCAGCAGCTTAGCAGCGGGGGGAAACACCGGGGAGCTGTTTTTT.

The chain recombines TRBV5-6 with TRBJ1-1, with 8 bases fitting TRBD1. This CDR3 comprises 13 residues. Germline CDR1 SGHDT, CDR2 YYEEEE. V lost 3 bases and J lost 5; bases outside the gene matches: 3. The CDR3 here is CASSWTGRTEAFF. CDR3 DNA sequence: TGTGCCAGCAGCTGGACAGGGCGAACTGAAGCTTTCTTT.

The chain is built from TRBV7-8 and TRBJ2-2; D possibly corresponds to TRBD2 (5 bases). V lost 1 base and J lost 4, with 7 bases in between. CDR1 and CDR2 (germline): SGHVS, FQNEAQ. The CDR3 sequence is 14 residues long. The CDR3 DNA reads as TGTGCCAGCAGCTTAGAAGGAGGCACCGGGGAGCTGTTTTTT. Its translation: CASSLEGGTGELFF.

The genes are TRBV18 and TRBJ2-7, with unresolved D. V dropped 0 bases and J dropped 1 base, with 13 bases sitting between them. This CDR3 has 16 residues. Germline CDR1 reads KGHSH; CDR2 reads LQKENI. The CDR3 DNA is TGTGCCAGCTCACCACCGGGCCATCTTTCTTCCTACGAGCAGTACTTC. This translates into CASSPPGHLSSYEQYF.

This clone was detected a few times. This CDR3 reads CASSSGPYEQYF. In nucleotides, the CDR3 is TGTGCCAGCAGTTCCGGGCCCTACGAGCAGTACTTC. J is TRBJ2-7 and V is TRBV27; D not certain. Trimming shortened V by 4 bases and J by 2 bases, and 6 bases separated the two germline ends. This CDR3 is 12 amino acids long. CDR1 and CDR2 (germline): MNHEY, SMNVEV (reference sequence).

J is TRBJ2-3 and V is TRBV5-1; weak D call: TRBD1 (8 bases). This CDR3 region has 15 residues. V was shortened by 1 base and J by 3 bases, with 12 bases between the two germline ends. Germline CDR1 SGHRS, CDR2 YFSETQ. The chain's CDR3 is CASSLTGGGTDTQYF. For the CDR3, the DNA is TGCGCCAGCAGCTTGACAGGGGGAGGGACAGATACGCAGTATTTT.

The CDR3 protein is CASSDSGTDPFNQPQHF. For the CDR3, the DNA is TGTGCCAGCAGTGACTCTGGGACAGACCCCTTTAATCAGCCCCAGCATTTT. V is TRBV6-4 and J is TRBJ1-5, with 7 bases that match TRBD1. The germline CDR1 and CDR2 sequences are MRHNA and SNTAGT. The CDR3 spans 17 residues. J was trimmed by 4 bases and V by 0 bases; bases with no gene match: 9.

As DNA, the CDR3 is TGTGCCAGCAGCCCCGGGGCGGGGGGGTACAATGAGCAGTTCTTC. It specifies CASSPGAGGYNEQFF. The rearrangement links TRBV9 to TRBJ2-1; 9 nucleotides match TRBD2. J was trimmed by 4 bases and V by 4 bases; bases with no gene match: 6. CDR1 SGDLS and CDR2 YYNGEE come from the germline V gene. The CDR3 covers 15 residues.

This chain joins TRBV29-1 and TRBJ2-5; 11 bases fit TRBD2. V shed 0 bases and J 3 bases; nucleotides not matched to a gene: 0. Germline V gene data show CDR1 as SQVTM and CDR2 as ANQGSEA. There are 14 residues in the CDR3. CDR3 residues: CSVEDSGGEETQYF. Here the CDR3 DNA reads TGCAGCGTTGAAGATAGCGGGGGGGAAGAGACCCAGTACTTC.

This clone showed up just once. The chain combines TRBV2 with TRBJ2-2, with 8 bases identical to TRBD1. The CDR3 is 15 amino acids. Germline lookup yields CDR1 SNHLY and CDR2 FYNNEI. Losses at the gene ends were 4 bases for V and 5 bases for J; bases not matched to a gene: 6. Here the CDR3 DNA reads TGTGCCAGCAGTGGCGGGACAGGAAAAACCGGGGAGCTGTTTTTT. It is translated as CASSGGTGKTGELFF.

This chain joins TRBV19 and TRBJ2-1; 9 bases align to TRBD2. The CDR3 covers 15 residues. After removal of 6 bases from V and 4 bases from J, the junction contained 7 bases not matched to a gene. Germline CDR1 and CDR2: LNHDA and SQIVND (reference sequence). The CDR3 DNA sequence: TGTGCCAGTAGCCGCGGGGGGGCAAGTTACAATGAGCAGTTCTTC. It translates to CASSRGGASYNEQFF.

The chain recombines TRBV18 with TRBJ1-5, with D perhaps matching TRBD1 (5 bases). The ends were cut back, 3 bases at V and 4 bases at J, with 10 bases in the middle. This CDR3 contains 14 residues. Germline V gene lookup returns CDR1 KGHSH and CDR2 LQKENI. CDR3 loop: CASSPGTENQPQHF. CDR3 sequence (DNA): TGTGCCAGCTCACCTGGGACGGAAAATCAGCCCCAGCATTTT. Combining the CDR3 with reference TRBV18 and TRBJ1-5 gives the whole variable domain NAGVMQNPRHLVRRRGQEARLRCSPMKGHSHVYWYRQLPEEGLKFMVYLQKENIIDESGMPKERFSAEFPKEGPSILRIQQVVRGDSAAYFCASSPGTENQPQHFGDGTRLSIL.